Presented here are 2 T cell receptor beta chains from one specimen sequenced in a study of blood T cells in healthy people across ages. Primed by a sample-barcoded 5' primer and a J-beta primer mix, a second PCR proceeded for 7 to 11 cycles. TCRdb redid the calling of the 5' RACE reads with MiXCR, one entry per CDR3 protein. The sample carries about 670,000 distinct CDR3 sequences, 52% recorded once. Sample: blood. These receptors all come from a woman over 75 in good health.

In the case of this clonotype: At one end the junction does not follow the germline gene, possibly because of a read error. The chain has TRBV5-1 and TRBJ2-3, with D possibly TRBD2 on 6 matching bases. Germline CDR1 reads SGHRS; CDR2 reads YFSETQ. CDR3 length: 14 residues. The CDR3 reads CASSMEGSADTQYF. The CDR3 nucleotides read TGCGCCAGCAGCATGGAGGGATCGGCAGATACGCAATATTTT.

At least ten counts were recorded for this clonotype. The chain uses TRBV7-2 and TRBJ2-1; 12 bases agree with TRBD1. This CDR3 is built from 17 residues. V dropped 3 bases and J dropped 6; count of bases not matched to a gene: 9. Germline loops: CDR1 SGHTA, CDR2 FQGNSA. CDR3 residues: CASSFSPGQGASNEQFF. CDR3 DNA: TGTGCCAGCAGCTTCTCCCCGGGACAGGGGGCTAGCAATGAGCAGTTCTTC.